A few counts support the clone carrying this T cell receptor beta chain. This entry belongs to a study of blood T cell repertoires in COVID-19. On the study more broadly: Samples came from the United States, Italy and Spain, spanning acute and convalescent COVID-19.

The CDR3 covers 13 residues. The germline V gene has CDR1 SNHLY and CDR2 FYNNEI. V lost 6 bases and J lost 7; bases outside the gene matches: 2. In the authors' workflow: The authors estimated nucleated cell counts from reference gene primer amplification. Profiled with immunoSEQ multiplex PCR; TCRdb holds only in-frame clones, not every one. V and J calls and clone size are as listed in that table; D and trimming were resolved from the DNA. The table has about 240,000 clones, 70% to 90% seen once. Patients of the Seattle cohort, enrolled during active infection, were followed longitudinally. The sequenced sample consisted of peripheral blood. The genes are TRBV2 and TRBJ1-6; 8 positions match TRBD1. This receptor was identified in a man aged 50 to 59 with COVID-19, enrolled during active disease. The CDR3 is CASRDRENSPLHF. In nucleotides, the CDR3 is TGTGCCAGCAGGGACAGGGAAAATTCACCCCTCCACTTT.